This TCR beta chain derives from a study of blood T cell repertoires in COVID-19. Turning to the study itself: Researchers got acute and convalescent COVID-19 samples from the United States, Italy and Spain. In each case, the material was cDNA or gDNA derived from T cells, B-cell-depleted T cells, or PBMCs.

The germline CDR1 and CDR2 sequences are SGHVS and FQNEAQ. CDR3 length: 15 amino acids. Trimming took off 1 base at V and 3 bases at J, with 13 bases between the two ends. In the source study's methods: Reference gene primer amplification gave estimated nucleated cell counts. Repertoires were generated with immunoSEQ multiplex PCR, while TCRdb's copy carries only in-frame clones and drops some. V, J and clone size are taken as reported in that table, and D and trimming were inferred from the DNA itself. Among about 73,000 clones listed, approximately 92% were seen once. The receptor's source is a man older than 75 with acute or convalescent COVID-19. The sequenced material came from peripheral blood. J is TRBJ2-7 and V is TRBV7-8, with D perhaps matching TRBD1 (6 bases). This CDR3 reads CASSLVSAGDYEQYF. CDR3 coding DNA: TGTGCCAGCAGCTTAGTCTCGGCAGGGGACTACGAGCAGTACTTC.